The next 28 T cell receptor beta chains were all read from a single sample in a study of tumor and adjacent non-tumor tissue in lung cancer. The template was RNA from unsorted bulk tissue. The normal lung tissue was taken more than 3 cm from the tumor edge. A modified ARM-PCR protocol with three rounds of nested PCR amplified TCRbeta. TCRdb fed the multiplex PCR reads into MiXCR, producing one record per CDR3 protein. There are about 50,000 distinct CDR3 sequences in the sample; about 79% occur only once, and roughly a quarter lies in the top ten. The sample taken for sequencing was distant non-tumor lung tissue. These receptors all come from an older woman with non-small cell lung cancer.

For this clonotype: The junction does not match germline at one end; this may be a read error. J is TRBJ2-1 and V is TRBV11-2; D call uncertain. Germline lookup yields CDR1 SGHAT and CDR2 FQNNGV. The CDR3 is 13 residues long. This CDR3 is CVSSYTDNNERFF. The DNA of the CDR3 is TGTGTCAGCAGTTATACAGACAACAATGAGCGGTTCTTC.

The CDR3 loop reads CASSSGRSSYNEQFF. The CDR3 DNA is TGTGCCAGCAGCTCAGGACGCAGCTCCTACAATGAGCAGTTCTTC. The chain is built from TRBV7-6 and TRBJ2-1; D unresolved. V shed 4 bases and J shed 0 bases, with 10 bases lying between them. The CDR3 covers 15 residues. Germline CDR1 is SGHVS and CDR2 is FNYEAQ.

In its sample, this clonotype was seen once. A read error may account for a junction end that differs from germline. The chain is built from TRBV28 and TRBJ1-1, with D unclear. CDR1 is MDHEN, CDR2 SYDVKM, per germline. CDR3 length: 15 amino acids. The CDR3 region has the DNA TGTGCCAGCACTTTATTCCCTCCTACCTACACTGAAGCTTTCTTC. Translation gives CASTLFPPTYTEAFF.

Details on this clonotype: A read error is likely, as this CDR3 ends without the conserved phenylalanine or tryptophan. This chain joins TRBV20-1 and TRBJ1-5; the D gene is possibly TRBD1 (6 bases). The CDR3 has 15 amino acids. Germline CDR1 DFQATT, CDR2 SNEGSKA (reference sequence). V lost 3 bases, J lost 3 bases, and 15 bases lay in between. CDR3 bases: TGCAGTGCTAGTAGGGAACAGGGCACCAATCAGCCCCAGCATTCT. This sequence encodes CSASREQGTNQPQHS.

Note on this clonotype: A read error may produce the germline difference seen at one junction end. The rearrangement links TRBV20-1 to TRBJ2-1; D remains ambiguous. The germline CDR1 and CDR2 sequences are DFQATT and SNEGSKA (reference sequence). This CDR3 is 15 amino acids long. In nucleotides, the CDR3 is TGCAGTGTTAGAGATGACCACCGCTCCTACAATGAGCAGTTCTTC. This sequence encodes CSVRDDHRSYNEQFF.

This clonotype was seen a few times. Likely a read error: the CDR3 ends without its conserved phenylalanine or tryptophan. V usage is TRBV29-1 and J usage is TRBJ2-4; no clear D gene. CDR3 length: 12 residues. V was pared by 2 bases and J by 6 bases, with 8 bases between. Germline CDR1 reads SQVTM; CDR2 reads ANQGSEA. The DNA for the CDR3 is TGCAGCGTTGAACATGAGATAAACATTCAGTACTAC. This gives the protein CSVEHEINIQYY.

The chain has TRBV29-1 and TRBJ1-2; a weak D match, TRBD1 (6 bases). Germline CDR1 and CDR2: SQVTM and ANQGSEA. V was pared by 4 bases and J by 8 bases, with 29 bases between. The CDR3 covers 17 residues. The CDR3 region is CSVAPSFAVGGVGGYTF. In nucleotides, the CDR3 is TGCAGCGTTGCCCCCTCCTTCGCTGTGGGGGGCGTCGGGGGCTACACCTTC.

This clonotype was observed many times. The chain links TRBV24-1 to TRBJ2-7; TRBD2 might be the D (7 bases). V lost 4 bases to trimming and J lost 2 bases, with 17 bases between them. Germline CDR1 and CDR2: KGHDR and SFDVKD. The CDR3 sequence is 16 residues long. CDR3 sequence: CATSDSGLGGAYEQYF. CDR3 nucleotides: TGTGCCACCAGTGACTCCGGACTAGGGGGAGCCTACGAGCAGTACTTC.

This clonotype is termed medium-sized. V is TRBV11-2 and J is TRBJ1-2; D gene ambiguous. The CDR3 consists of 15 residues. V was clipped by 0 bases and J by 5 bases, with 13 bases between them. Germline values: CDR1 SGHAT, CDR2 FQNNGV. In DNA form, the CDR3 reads TGTGCCAGCAGCTTAGAGGCCGGAGGGCGGTATGGCTACACCTTC. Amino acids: CASSLEAGGRYGYTF.

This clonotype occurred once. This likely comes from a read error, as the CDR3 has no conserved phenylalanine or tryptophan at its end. This CDR3 is CSVLAFSYEQYL. In nucleotides, the CDR3 is TGCAGCGTTCTAGCCTTCTCCTACGAACAGTACTTA. V gene TRBV29-1 combines with J gene TRBJ2-7; maybe TRBD2 (5 bases). In germline, CDR1 is SQVTM, CDR2 ANQGSEA. The CDR3 spans 12 residues.

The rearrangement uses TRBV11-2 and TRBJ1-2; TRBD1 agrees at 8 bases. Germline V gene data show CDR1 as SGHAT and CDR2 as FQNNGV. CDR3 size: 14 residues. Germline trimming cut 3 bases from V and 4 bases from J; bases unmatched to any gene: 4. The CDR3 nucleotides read TGTGCCAGCAGCTTGTCTCAGGGGGCCTATGGCTACACCTTC. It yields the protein CASSLSQGAYGYTF.

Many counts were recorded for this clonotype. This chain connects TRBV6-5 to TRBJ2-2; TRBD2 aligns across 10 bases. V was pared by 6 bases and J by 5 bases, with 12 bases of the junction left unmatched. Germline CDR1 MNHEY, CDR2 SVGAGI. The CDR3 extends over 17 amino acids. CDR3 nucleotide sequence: TGTGCCAGCAGCCGGTCACTAGCGGGGAGGGGGACCGGGGAGCTGTTTTTT. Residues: CASSRSLAGRGTGELFF.

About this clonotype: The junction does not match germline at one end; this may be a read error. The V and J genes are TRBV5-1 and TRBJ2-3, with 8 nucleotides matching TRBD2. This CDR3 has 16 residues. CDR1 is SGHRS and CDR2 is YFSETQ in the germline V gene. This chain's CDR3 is CASSLEPSGFTDTQCF. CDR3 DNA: TGCGCCAGCAGCCTGGAGCCTAGCGGGTTCACAGATACGCAGTGTTTT.

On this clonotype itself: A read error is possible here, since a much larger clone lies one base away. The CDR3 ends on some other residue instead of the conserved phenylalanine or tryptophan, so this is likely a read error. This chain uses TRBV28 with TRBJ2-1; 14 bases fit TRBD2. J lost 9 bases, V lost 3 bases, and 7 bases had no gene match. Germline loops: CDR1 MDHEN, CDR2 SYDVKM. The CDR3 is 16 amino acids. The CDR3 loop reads CASSFGGTSGRGEQFS. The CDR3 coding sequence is TGTGCCAGCAGTTTCGGTGGGACTAGCGGGAGAGGTGAGCAGTTCTCC.

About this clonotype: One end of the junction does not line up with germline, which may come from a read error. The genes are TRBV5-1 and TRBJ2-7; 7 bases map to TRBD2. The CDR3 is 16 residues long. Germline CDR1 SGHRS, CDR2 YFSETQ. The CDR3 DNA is TGCACCAGCAGCTTGTTTCCGGGGGGTCAGGCCTACGAGCAGTACTTC. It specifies CTSSLFPGGQAYEQYF. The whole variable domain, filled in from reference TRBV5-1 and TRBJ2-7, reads KAGVTQTPRYLIKTRGQQVTLSCSPISGHRSVSWYQQTPGQGLQFLFEYFSETQRNKGNFPGRFSGRQFSNSRSEMNVSTLELGDSALYLCTSSLFPGGQAYEQYFGPGTRLTVT.

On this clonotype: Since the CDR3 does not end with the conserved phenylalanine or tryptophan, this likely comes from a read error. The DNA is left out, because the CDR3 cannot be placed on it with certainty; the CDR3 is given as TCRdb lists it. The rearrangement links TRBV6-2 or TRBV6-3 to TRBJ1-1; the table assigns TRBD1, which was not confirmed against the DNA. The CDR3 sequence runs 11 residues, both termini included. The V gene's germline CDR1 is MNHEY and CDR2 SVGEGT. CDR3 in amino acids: CASRGQVQTFY.

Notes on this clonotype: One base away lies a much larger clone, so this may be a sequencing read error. The CDR3 reads CSASLPEEGVGYEHYF. The CDR3, as DNA: TGCAGTGCTAGCCTACCCGAGGAGGGGGTGGGTTACGAGCACTACTTC. The chain uses TRBV20-1 and TRBJ2-7; TRBD1 or TRBD2 may be the D gene (6 bases each). The germline CDR1 and CDR2 sequences are DFQATT and SNEGSKA (reference sequence). The CDR3 loop spans 16 amino acids.

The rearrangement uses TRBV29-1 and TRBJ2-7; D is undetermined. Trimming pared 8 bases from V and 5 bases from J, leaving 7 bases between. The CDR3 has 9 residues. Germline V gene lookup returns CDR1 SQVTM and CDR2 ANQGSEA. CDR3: CSTLHEQYF. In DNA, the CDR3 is TGCAGCACACTCCACGAGCAGTACTTC.

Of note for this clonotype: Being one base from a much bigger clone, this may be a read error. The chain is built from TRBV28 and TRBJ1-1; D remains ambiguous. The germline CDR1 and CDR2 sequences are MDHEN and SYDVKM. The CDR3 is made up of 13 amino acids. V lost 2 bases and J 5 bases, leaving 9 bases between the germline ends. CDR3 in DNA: TGTGCCAGCAGTTTAGCGGCGGGGACTGAAGCTTTCTTT. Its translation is CASSLAAGTEAFF.

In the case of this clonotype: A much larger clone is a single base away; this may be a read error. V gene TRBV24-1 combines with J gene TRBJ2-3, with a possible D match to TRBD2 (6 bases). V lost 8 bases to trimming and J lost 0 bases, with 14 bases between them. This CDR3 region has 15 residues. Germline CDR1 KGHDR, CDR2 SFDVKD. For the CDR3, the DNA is TGTGCCACCAATGCCTGGGCGGGGAGCACAGATACGCAGTATTTT. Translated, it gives CATNAWAGSTDTQYF.

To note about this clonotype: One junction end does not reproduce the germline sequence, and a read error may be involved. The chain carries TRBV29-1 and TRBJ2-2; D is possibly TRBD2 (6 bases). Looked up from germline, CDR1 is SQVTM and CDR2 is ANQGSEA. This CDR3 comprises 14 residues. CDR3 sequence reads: CSVTRTMNTRELFF. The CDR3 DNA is TGCAGCGTTACAAGGACTATGAACACCCGGGAGCTGTTTTTT.

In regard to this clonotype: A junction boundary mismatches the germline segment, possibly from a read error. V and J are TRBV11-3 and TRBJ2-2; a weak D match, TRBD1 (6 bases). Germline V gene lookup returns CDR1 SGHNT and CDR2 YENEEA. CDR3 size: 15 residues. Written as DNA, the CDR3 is TGTGCCAGCAGTCCCGGGACACGGGTCACCGGGCAGCTGTTTTTT. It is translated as CASSPGTRVTGQLFF.

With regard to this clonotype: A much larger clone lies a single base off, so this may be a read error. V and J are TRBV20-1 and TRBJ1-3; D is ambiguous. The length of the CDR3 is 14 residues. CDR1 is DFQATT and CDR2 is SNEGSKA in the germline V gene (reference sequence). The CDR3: CSARKTDSVNTIYF. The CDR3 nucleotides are TGCAGTGCTAGAAAGACTGACTCTGTAAACACCATATATTTT.

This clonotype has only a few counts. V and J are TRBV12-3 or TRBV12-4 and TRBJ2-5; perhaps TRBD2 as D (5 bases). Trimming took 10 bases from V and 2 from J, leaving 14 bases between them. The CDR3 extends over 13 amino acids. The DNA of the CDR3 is TGTGCCAACACTCAAGGAGGACAAGAGACCCAGTACTTC. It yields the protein CANTQGGQETQYF.

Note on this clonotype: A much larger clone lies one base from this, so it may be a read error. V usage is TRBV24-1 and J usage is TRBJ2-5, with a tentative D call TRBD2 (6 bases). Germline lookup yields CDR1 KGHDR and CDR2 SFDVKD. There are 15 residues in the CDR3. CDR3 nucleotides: TGTGCCACCACTGATAACGACGGGGGAGGAGAGACCCAGTACTTC. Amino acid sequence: CATTDNDGGGETQYF.

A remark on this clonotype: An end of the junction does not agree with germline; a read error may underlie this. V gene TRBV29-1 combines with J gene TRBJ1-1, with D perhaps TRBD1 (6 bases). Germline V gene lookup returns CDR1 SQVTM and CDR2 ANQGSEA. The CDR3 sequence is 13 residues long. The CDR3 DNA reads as TGCAGCGCCCGACAGGAACTGAACACTGAAACTTTCTTT. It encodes CSARQELNTETFF.

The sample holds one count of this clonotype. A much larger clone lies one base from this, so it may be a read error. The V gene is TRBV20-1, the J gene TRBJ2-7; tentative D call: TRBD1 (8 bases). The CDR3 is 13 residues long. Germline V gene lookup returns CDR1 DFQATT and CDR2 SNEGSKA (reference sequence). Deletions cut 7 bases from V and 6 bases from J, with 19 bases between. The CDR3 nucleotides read TGCAGTGTTGCTACAGGGGGGGGGACCGAGCAGTACTTC. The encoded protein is CSVATGGGTEQYF.

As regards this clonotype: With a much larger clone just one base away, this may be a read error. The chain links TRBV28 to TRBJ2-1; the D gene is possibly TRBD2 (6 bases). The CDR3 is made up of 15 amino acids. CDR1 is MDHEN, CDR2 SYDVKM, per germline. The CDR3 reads CDSSFFGLANNEQFF. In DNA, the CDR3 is TGTGACAGCAGTTTTTTTGGCCTAGCGAACAATGAGCAGTTCTTC.